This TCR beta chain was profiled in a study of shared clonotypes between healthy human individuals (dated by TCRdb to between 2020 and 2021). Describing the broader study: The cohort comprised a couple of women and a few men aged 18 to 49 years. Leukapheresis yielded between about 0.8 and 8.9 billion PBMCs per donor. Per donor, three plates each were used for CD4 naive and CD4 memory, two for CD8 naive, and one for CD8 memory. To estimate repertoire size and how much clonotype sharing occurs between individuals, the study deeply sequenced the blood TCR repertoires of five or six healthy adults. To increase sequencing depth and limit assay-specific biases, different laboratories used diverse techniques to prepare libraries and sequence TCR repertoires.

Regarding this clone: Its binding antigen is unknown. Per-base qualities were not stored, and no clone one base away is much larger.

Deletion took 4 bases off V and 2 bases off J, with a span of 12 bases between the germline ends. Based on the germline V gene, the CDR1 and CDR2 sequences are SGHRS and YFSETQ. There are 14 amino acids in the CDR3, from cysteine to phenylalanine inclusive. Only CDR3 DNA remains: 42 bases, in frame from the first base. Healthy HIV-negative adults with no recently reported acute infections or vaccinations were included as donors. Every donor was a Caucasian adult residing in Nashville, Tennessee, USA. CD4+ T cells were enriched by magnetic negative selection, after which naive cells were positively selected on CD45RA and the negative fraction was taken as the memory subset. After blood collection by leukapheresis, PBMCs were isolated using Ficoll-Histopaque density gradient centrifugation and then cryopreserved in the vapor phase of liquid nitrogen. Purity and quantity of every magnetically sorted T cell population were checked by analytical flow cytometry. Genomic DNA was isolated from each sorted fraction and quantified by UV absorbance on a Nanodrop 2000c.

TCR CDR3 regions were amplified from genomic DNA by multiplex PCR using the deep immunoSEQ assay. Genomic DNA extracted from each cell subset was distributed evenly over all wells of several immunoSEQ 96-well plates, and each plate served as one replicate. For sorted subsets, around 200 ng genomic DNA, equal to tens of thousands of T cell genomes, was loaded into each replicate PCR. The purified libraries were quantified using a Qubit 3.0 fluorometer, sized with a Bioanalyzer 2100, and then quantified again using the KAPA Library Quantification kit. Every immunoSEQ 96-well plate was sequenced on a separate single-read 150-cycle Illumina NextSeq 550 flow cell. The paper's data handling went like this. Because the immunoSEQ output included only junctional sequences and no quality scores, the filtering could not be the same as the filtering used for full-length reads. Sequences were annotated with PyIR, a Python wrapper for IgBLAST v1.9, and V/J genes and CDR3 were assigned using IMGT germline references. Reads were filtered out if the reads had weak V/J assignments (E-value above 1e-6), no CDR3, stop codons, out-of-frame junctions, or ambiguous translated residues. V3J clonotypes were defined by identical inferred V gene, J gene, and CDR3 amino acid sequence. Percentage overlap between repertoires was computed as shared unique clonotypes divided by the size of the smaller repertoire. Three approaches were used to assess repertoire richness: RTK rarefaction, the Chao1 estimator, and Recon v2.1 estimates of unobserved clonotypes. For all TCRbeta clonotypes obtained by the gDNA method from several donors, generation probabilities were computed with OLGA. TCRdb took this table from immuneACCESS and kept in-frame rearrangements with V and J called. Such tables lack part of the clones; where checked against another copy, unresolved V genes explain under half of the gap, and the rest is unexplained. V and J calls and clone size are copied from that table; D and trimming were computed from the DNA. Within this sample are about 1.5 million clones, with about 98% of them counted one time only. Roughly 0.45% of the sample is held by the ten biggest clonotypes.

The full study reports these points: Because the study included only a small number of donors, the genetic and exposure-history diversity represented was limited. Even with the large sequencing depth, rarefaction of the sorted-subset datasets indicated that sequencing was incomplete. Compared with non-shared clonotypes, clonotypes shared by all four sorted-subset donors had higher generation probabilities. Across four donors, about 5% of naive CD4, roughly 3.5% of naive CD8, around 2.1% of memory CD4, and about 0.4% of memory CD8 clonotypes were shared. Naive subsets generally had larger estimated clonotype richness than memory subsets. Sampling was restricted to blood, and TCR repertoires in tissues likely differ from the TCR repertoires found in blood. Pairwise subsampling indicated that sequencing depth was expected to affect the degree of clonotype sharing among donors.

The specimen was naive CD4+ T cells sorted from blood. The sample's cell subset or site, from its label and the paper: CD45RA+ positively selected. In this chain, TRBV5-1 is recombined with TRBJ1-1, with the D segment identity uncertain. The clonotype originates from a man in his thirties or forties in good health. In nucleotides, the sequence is TGCGCCAGCAGCGCGTGGTACTCAAACACTGAAGCTTTCTTT. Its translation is CASSAWYSNTEAFF. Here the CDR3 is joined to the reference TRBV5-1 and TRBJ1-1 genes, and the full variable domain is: KAGVTQTPRYLIKTRGQQVTLSCSPISGHRSVSWYQQTPGQGLQFLFEYFSETQRNKGNFPGRFSGRQFSNSRSEMNVSTLELGDSALYLCASSAWYSNTEAFFGQGTRLTVV.